The 25 T cell receptor beta chains listed next were all sequenced from one sample in a study of cytomegalovirus exposure and HLA in healthy donors. Measured with immunoSEQ multiplex PCR; TCRdb has only the in-frame clones, and not every one. Among about 360,000 clones listed, 86% were seen once. Specimen: PBMCs. Source of these receptors: a woman younger than 30 in good health and CMV-seronegative.

The chain uses TRBV6-5 and TRBJ2-5; TRBD2 aligns across 8 bases. The CDR3 contains 15 residues. The V gene's germline CDR1 is MNHEY and CDR2 SVGAGI. The J segment lost 7 bases and the V segment lost 0 bases, leaving 7 bases of the junction unmatched. The CDR3: CASSYSSGGGVTQYF. The CDR3 nucleotides are TGTGCCAGCAGTTACTCGAGCGGGGGCGGGGTGACCCAGTACTTC.

The CDR3 region has the DNA TGTGCCAGTAGTATAGGGGCAGCCAGCTATAATTCACCCCTCCACTTT. Its protein is CASSIGAASYNSPLHF. The chain recombines TRBV19 with TRBJ1-6; the D is unclear. Trimming left V 1 base short and J 3 bases short, with 10 bases between. In germline, CDR1 is LNHDA, CDR2 SQIVND (reference sequence). This CDR3 contains 16 residues.

In nucleotides, the CDR3 is TGTGCCATCAGTATGGAGACAGCTAACACTGAAGCTTTCTTT. Translating it yields CAISMETANTEAFF. This chain joins TRBV10-3 and TRBJ1-1, with a possible D match to TRBD1 (5 bases). The CDR3 consists of 14 residues. Trimming took 5 bases from V and 2 from J, leaving 12 bases between them. Per the germline V gene, CDR1 is ENHRY and CDR2 is SYGVKD.

The gene calls are TRBV5-4 and TRBJ2-2, with D perhaps matching TRBD2 (5 bases). From germline, CDR1 is SGHNT and CDR2 YYREEE (reference sequence). Trimming left V 0 bases short and J 7 bases short, with 16 bases between. The CDR3 has 16 residues. The CDR3 region has the DNA TGTGCCAGCAGCTTGGGTCTCCAGCGGCCGGGCGGGGAGCTGTTTTTT. It codes for CASSLGLQRPGGELFF.

The sample holds a few counts of this clone. V and J are TRBV25-1 and TRBJ2-2; D remains unclear. V was pared by 3 bases and J by 1 base, with 15 bases between. Germline CDR1 reads MGHDK; CDR2 reads SYGVNS. There are 17 residues in the CDR3. The CDR3 is CASSEAKGRLNTGELFF. The DNA for the CDR3 is TGTGCCAGCAGTGAGGCTAAAGGCAGACTGAACACCGGGGAGCTGTTTTTT.

The chain links TRBV5-4 to TRBJ1-2; D possibly corresponds to TRBD1 (5 bases). Per germline, CDR1 SGHNT and CDR2 YYREEE (reference sequence). Trimming removed 7 bases at V and 2 bases at J, with 9 bases between. The CDR3 runs 12 residues. DNA of the CDR3: TGTGCCAGCTCTGGGGCAAACTATGGCTACACCTTC. Amino acid sequence: CASSGANYGYTF.

This clone was counted between two and nine times. The chain carries TRBV6-5 and TRBJ2-7, with TRBD2 identical over 7 bases. CDR1 and CDR2 (germline): MNHEY, SVGAGI. CDR3 length: 15 amino acids. V lost 7 bases to trimming and J lost 3 bases; unmatched junction nucleotides: 12. CDR3 sequence (DNA): TGTGCCAGCACCGCCGTGGCTAGCGGAGGCTACGAGCAGTACTTC. Its protein product is CASTAVASGGYEQYF.

The chain is built from TRBV18 and TRBJ2-7, with 8 bases aligning to TRBD1. The CDR3 is 15 residues long. The V and J ends lost 4 bases and 6 bases, in that order; junction bases with no gene match: 11. Germline V CDR1 and CDR2: KGHSH, LQKENI. The CDR3 protein is CASSHGQGKFPEQYF. Here the CDR3 DNA reads TGTGCCAGCTCACACGGACAGGGCAAGTTCCCCGAGCAGTACTTC.

The chain is built from TRBV27 and TRBJ2-7, with TRBD1 identical over 12 bases. The CDR3 loop spans 15 amino acids. CDR1 and CDR2 (germline): MNHEY, SMNVEV (reference sequence). The ends lost 5 bases at V and 6 bases at J; junction bases unmatched: 8. The CDR3 sequence is CASSATGTGGGEQYF. The CDR3 nucleotides are TGTGCCAGCAGTGCAACCGGGACAGGGGGCGGCGAGCAGTACTTC.

V is TRBV14 and J is TRBJ2-3, with 7 nucleotides matching TRBD2. The length of the CDR3 is 18 residues. The V segment lost 4 bases and the J segment 2 bases; nucleotides outside the gene matches: 15. The germline CDR1 and CDR2 sequences are SGHDN and FVKESK. CDR3 in amino acids: CASSLNPRLAGITDTQYF. CDR3 bases: TGTGCCAGCAGCCTGAACCCTAGACTAGCAGGTATCACAGATACGCAGTATTTT.

This clone was detected once. The V and J genes are TRBV2 and TRBJ1-4, with unresolved D. The CDR3 covers 15 residues. V was clipped by 1 base and J by 8 bases, with 14 bases between them. The germline CDR1 and CDR2 sequences are SNHLY and FYNNEI. Written as DNA, the CDR3 is TGTGCCAGCAGTGAAGGAGCCATTTCCGCGGAAAAACTGTTTTTT. The encoded protein is CASSEGAISAEKLFF.

CDR3 DNA sequence: TGTGCCAGCAGTTTGTCCGGGAACAATGAGCAGTTCTTC. Residues: CASSLSGNNEQFF. The gene calls are TRBV27 and TRBJ2-1; D perhaps matches TRBD2 (5 bases). V was trimmed by 3 bases and J by 5 bases, leaving 8 bases between them. Germline lookup yields CDR1 MNHEY and CDR2 SMNVEV (reference sequence). This CDR3 region has 13 residues.

The gene calls are TRBV6-6 and TRBJ2-1; TRBD2 agrees at 11 bases. This CDR3 comprises 16 residues. Losses at the gene ends were 0 bases for V and 5 bases for J; bases not matched to a gene: 3. Germline assignment: CDR1 MNHNY and CDR2 SVGAGI (reference sequence). The CDR3 spells CASSYSLAGGHNEQFF. For the CDR3, the DNA is TGTGCCAGCAGTTACTCGCTAGCGGGGGGCCACAATGAGCAGTTCTTC.

This chain uses TRBV5-1 with TRBJ2-2, with TRBD2 as a possible D gene (6 bases). Trimming stripped 0 bases from V and 6 bases from J, with 18 bases between. CDR3 length equals 17 residues. Germline V gene lookup returns CDR1 SGHRS and CDR2 YFSETQ. The CDR3 is CASSLEAGGAKAGELFF. The CDR3 DNA reads as TGCGCCAGCAGCTTGGAGGCGGGCGGGGCGAAGGCCGGGGAGCTGTTTTTT.

This clone was detected only once. The chain joins TRBV28 to TRBJ2-3; 7 bases align to TRBD1. Trimming cost V 7 bases and J 2 bases; bases outside gene matches: 12. The CDR3 has 16 amino acids. CDR1 is MDHEN and CDR2 is SYDVKM in the germline V gene. CDR3 amino acids: CASIATGLGPTDTQYF. DNA for the CDR3: TGTGCCAGCATTGCGACAGGGTTGGGGCCCACAGATACGCAGTATTTT.

This sequence joins TRBV25-1 and TRBJ2-2, with TRBD2 matching 7 bases. V trimming: 5 bases; J trimming: 4 bases; junction bases outside the gene matches: 7. Germline assignment: CDR1 MGHDK and CDR2 SYGVNS. This CDR3 is built from 15 residues. The CDR3 protein is CASSLASGGTGELFF. CDR3 bases: TGTGCCAGCAGTCTGGCTAGCGGAGGCACCGGGGAGCTGTTTTTT.

This clone came up a few times. The genes are TRBV10-2 and TRBJ2-4, with a possible D match to TRBD2 (5 bases). CDR1 WSHSY and CDR2 SAAADI come from the germline V gene. V was clipped by 6 bases and J by 5 bases, with 8 bases between them. The CDR3 is 12 residues long. In DNA, the CDR3 is TGCGCCAGCAGCGGGGATGAAAACATTCAGTACTTC. Residues: CASSGDENIQYF.

The chain joins TRBV4-2 to TRBJ2-4, with 9 positions matching TRBD2. The CDR3 is 13 amino acids. Trimming cost V 0 bases and J 16 bases; bases outside gene matches: 7. Germline V CDR1 and CDR2: LGHNA, YNFKEQ. DNA for the CDR3: TGTGCCAGCAGCCAAGATACTAGCGGGCACCGATACTTC. Amino acids: CASSQDTSGHRYF.

The chain uses TRBV9 and TRBJ2-7; D might be TRBD1 (6 bases). Germline V gene data show CDR1 as SGDLS and CDR2 as YYNGEE. This CDR3 is 16 amino acids long. The ends were cut back, 0 bases at V and 2 bases at J, with 15 bases in the middle. The CDR3 region is CASSVETGTYPYEQYF. As DNA, the CDR3 is TGTGCCAGCAGCGTAGAAACCGGGACATACCCCTACGAGCAGTACTTC.

V usage is TRBV7-6 and J usage is TRBJ2-2, with TRBD2 matching over 7 bases. CDR1 is SGHVS and CDR2 is FNYEAQ in the germline V gene. The CDR3 totals 15 residues. The ends lost 3 bases at V and 5 bases at J; junction bases unmatched: 6. The CDR3 DNA follows: TGTGCCAGCAGCTTGGGGGGGACCCTAACCGGGGAGCTGTTTTTT. It specifies CASSLGGTLTGELFF. The full variable domain, with the rest looked up from reference TRBV7-6 and TRBJ2-2, is GAGVSQSPRYKVTKRGQDVALRCDPISGHVSLYWYRQALGQGPEFLTYFNYEAQQDKSGLPNDRFSAERPEGSISTLTIQRTEQRDSAMYRCASSLGGTLTGELFFGEGSRLTVL.

CDR3 DNA sequence: TGTGCCAGCAGCGAACAGGGTTCCAATCAGCCCCAGCATTTT. Residues: CASSEQGSNQPQHF. The chain carries TRBV7-8 and TRBJ1-5, with D tentatively TRBD1 (6 bases). Germline CDR1 reads SGHVS; CDR2 reads FQNEAQ. The CDR3 has 14 amino acids. V gave up 5 bases and J gave up 3 bases, with 11 bases separating them. Together with reference TRBV7-8 and TRBJ1-5, the CDR3 gives the full variable domain: GAGVSQSPRYKVAKRGQDVALRCDPISGHVSLFWYQQALGQGPEFLTYFQNEAQLDKSGLPSDRFFAERPEGSVSTLKIQRTQQEDSAVYLCASSEQGSNQPQHFGDGTRLSIL.

The V call is TRBV12-2, the J call TRBJ2-2; whether TRBD1, the table's D call, matches the DNA was not checked. TRBV12-2 is described as a pseudogene. The CDR3 loop spans 11 amino acids. The CDR3 loop is CASFPRWELFF. The CDR3 nucleotides read TGTGCAAGTTTCCCCAGATGGGAGCTGTTTTTT.

This clone was counted only a few times. The V and J genes are TRBV15 and TRBJ2-1; 7 bases map to TRBD2. This CDR3 spans 14 amino acids. Germline CDR1 and CDR2: LNHNV and YYDKDF (reference sequence). V lost 1 base, J lost 4 bases, and 1 base stayed unmatched. The CDR3 loop reads CATSRGEGYNEQFF. The DNA for the CDR3 is TGTGCCACCAGCAGAGGGGAGGGATACAATGAGCAGTTCTTC. The full variable domain, completed using reference TRBV15 and TRBJ2-1, is DAMVIQNPRYQVTQFGKPVTLSCSQTLNHNVMYWYQQKSSQAPKLLFHYYDKDFNNEADTPDNFQSRRPNTSFCFLDIRSPGLGDTAMYLCATSRGEGYNEQFFGPGTRLTVL.

This sequence joins TRBV4-1 and TRBJ2-5, with 12 bases aligning to TRBD2. The CDR3 covers 15 residues. Trimming at V came to 0 bases and at J to 11 bases, leaving 7 bases not matched to a gene. Germline values: CDR1 MGHRA, CDR2 YSYEKL. The CDR3 spells CASSQDVLAGGRQYF. In nucleotides, the CDR3 is TGCGCCAGCAGCCAAGATGTGCTAGCGGGGGGGCGACAGTACTTC.

The chain couples TRBV6-1 to TRBJ2-5; 11 bases are shared with TRBD1. This CDR3 has 16 amino acids. The germline V gene encodes CDR1 MNHNS and CDR2 SASEGT. The V and J ends lost 4 bases and 4 bases, in that order; junction bases with no gene match: 8. As DNA, the CDR3 is TGTGCCAGCAGTGCGGACAGGGGGCCCACACGAGAGACCCAGTACTTC. This translates into CASSADRGPTRETQYF.